Below, one TCR beta chain is given with its context. Its specificity is unknown. This entry comes from a study of cytomegalovirus exposure and HLA in healthy donors. About the study: HLA-typed donors were the source of approximately 80 million unique TCRs, which an early data release held. Findings and caveats of the study: Among TCR beta chains of equal frequency, HLA-associated ones were more clonally expanded in a later analysis.

Trimming pared 6 bases from V and 12 bases from J, leaving 15 bases between. Germline V lookup: CDR1 MDHEN, CDR2 SYDVKM. This CDR3 spans 12 amino acids. Primers: 60 Vbeta forward and 13 Jbeta reverse. Libraries were prepared by immunoSEQ multiplex PCR; TCRdb keeps only in-frame clonotypes and omits some of them. The sample gives 150,000 to 200,000 clones, roughly 74% of which show up once; around 8% is in the top ten. The TCR sequence derives from a woman in her 40s in good health and CMV-seropositive. Material: PBMCs. V and J are TRBV28 and TRBJ2-1; maybe TRBD1 (6 bases). CDR3 in DNA: TGTGCCAGCAGCCAAGCAGGACAGTTGCAGTTCTTC. Protein product: CASSQAGQLQFF.